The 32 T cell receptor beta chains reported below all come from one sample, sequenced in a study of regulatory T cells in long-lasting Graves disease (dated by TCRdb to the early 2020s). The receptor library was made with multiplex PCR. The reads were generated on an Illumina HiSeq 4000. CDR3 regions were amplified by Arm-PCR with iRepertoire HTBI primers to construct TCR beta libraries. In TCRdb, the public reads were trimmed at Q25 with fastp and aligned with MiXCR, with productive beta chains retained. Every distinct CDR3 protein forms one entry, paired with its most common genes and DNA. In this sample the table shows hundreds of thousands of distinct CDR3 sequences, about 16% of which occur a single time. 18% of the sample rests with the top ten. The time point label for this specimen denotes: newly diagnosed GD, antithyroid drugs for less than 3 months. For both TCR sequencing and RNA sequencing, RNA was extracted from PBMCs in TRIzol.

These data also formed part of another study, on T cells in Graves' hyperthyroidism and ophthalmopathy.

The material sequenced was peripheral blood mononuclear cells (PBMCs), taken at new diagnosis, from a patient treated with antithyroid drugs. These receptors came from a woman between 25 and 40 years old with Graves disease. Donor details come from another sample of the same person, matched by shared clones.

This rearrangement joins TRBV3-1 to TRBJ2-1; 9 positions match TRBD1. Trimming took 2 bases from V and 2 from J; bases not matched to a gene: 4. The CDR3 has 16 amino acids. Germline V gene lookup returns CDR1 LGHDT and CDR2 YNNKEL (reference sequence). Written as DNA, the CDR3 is TGTGCCAGCAGCCAACGTACAGGGGGCGCCTACAATGAGCAGTTCTTC. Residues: CASSQRTGGAYNEQFF.

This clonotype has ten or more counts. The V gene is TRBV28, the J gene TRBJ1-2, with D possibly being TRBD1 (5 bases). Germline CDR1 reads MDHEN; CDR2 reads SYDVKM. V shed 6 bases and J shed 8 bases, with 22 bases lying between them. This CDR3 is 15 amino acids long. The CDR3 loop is CASSYRIQARGGYTF. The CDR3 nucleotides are TGTGCCAGCAGCTACAGAATACAGGCCCGCGGAGGCTACACCTTC.

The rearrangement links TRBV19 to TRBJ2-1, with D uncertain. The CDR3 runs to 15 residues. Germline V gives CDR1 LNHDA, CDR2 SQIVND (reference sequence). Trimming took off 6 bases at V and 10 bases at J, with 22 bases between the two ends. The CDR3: CASRAFPSEKDEQFF. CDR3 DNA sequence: TGTGCCAGTAGGGCCTTCCCCTCTGAAAAGGACGAGCAGTTCTTC.

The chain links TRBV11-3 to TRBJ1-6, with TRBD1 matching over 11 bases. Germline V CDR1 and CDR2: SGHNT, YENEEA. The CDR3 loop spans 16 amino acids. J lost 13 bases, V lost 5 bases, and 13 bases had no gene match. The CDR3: CASSPAAGTGGSPLHF. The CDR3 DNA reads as TGTGCCAGCAGCCCAGCTGCCGGGACAGGGGGTTCCCCCCTCCACTTT.

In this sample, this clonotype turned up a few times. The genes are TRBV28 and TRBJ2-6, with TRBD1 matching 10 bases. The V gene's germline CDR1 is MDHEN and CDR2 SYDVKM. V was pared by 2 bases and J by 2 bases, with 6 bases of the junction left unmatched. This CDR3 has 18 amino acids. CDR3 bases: TGTGCCAGCAGTTTACCGCGACAGGGGGCGACTGGGGCCAACGTCCTGACTTTC. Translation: CASSLPRQGATGANVLTF.

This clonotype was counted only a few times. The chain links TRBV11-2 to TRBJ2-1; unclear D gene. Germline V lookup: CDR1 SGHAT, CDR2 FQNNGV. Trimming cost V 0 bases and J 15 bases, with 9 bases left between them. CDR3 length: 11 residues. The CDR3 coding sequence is TGTGCCAGCAGCTTAGATAGCAGCCCGTTCTTC. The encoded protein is CASSLDSSPFF.

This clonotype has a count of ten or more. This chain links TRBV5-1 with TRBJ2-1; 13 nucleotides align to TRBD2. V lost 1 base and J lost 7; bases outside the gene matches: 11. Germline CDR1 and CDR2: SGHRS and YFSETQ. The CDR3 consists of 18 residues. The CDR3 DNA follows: TGCGCCAGCAGCTTGAACCCCGGACTAGCGGGAGATCGGAATGAGCAGTTCTTC. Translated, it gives CASSLNPGLAGDRNEQFF.

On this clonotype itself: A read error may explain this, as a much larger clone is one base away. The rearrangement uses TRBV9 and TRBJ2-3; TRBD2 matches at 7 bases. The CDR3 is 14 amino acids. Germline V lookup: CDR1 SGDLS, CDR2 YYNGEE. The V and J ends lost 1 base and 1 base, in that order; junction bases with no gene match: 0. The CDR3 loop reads CASSVTSGTDTQYF. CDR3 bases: TGTGCCAGCAGCGTAACTAGCGGCACAGATACGCAGTATTTT.

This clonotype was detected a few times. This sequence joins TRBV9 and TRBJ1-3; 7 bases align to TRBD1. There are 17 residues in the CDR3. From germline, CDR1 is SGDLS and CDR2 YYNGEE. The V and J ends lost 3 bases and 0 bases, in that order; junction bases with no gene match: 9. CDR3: CASSETGLSFSGNTIYF. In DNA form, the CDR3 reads TGTGCCAGCAGCGAGACAGGGCTTTCTTTCTCTGGAAACACCATATATTTT.

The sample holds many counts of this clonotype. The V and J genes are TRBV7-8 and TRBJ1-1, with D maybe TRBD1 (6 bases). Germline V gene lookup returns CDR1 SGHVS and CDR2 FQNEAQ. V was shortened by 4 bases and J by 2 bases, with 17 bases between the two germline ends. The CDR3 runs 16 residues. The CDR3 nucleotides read TGTGCCAGCAGCTCCGACCCGGGGGCAGGTAACACTGAAGCTTTCTTT. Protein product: CASSSDPGAGNTEAFF.

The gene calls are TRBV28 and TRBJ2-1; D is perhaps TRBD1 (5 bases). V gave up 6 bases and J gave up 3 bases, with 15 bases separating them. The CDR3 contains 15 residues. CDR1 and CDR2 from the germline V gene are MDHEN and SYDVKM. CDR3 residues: CASSLQVGNYNEQFF. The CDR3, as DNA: TGTGCCAGCAGCTTACAGGTTGGGAACTACAATGAGCAGTTCTTC.

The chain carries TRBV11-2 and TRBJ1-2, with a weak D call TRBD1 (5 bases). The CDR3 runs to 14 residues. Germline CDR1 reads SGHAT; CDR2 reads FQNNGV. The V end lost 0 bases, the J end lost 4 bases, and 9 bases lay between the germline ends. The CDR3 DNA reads TGTGCCAGCAGCTTAGAGACAGAACTCTATGGCTACACCTTC. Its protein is CASSLETELYGYTF.

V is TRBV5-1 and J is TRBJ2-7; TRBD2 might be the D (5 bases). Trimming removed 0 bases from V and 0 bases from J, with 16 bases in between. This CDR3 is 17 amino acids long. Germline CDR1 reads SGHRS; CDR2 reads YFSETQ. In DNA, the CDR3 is TGCGCCAGCAGCTTGGGCCCCGGGGTGTCCTCCTCCTACGAGCAGTACTTC. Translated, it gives CASSLGPGVSSSYEQYF.

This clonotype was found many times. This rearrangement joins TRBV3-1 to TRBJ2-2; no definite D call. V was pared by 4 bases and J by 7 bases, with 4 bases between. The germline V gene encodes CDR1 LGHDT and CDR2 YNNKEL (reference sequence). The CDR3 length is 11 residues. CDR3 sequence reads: CASSPGGELFF. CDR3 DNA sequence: TGTGCCAGCAGCCCAGGCGGGGAGCTGTTTTTT. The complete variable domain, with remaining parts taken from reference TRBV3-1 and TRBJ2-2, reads DTAVSQTPKYLVTQMGNDKSIKCEQNLGHDTMYWYKQDSKKFLKIMFSYNNKELIINETVPNRFSPKSPDKAHLNLHINSLELGDSAVYFCASSPGGELFFGEGSRLTVL.

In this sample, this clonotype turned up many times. CDR3 region: CASRGQGASGYTF. The CDR3 nucleotides read TGTGCCAGCCGAGGACAGGGGGCCAGCGGCTACACCTTC. The gene calls are TRBV2 and TRBJ1-2, with TRBD1 matching over 11 bases. CDR3 length equals 13 residues. V shed 8 bases, J shed 8 bases, and the junction held 7 bases outside the gene matches. The germline V gene has CDR1 SNHLY and CDR2 FYNNEI.

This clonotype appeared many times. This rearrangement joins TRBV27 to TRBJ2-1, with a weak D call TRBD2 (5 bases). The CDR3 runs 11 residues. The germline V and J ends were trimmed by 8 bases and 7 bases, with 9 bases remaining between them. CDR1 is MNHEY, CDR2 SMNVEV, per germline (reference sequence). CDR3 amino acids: CASQRENEQFF. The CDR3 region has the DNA TGTGCCAGCCAGAGGGAGAATGAGCAGTTCTTC.

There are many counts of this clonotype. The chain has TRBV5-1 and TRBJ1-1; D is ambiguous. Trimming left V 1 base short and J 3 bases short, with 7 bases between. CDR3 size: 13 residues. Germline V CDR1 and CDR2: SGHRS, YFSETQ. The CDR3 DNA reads TGCGCCAGCAGCTTGAGAGAAGACACTGAAGCTTTCTTT. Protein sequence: CASSLREDTEAFF.

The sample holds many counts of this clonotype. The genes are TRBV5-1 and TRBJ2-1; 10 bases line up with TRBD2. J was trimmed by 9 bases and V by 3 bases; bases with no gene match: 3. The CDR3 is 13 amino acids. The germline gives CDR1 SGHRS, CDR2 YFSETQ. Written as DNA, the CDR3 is TGCGCCAGCAGCTACTCTAGCGGGAGTGAGCAGTTCTTC. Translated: CASSYSSGSEQFF.

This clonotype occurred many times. The CDR3 spells CASSTAPMNTEAFF. Here the CDR3 DNA reads TGCGCCAGCAGTACTGCCCCCATGAACACTGAAGCTTTCTTT. J is TRBJ1-1 and V is TRBV5-1; D unclear. Looked up from germline, CDR1 is SGHRS and CDR2 is YFSETQ. The V end lost 5 bases, the J end lost 0 bases, and 11 bases lay between the germline ends. The CDR3 is 14 amino acids.

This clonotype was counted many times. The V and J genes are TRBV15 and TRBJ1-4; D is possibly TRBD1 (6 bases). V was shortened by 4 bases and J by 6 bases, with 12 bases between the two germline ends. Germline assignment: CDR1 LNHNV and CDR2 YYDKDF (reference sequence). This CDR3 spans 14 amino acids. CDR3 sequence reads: CATSKGHGDEKLFF. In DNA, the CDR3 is TGTGCCACCAGCAAGGGACACGGAGATGAAAAACTGTTTTTT.

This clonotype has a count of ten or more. As DNA, the CDR3 is TGTGCCAGCAGTCGACAGGGAATGGGCAATCAGCCCCAGCATTTT. Amino acid sequence: CASSRQGMGNQPQHF. The chain carries TRBV6-1 and TRBJ1-5, with 7 bases aligning to TRBD1. V was pared by 5 bases and J by 2 bases, with 6 bases of the junction left unmatched. Germline V gene lookup returns CDR1 MNHNS and CDR2 SASEGT. This CDR3 spans 15 amino acids.

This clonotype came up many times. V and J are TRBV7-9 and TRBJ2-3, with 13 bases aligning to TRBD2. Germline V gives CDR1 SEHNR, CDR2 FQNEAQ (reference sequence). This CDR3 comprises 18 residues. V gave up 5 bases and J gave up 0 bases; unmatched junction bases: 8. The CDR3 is CASSLGLAGVTSTDTQYF. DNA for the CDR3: TGTGCCAGCAGCCTTGGACTAGCGGGAGTGACTAGCACAGATACGCAGTATTTT.

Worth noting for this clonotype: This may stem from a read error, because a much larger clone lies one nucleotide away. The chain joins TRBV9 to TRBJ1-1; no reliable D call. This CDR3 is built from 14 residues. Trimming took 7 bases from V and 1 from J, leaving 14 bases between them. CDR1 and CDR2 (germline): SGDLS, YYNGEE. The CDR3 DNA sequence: TGTGCCAGCGGCCCGCCATCGGGGAACACTGAAGCTTTCTTT. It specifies CASGPPSGNTEAFF. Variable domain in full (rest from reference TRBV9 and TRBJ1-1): DSGVTQTPKHLITATGQRVTLRCSPRSGDLSVYWYQQSLDQGLQFLIQYYNGEERAKGNILERFSAQQFPDLHSELNLSSLELGDSALYFCASGPPSGNTEAFFGQGTRLTVV.

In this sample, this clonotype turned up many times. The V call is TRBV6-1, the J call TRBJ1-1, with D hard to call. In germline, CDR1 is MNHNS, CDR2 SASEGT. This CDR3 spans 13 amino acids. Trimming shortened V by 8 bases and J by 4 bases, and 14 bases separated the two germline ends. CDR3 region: CASALTTGTEAFF. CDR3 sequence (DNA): TGTGCCAGCGCCCTGACTACGGGCACTGAAGCTTTCTTT.

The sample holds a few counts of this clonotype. The CDR3: CATSDPGTGGGYTF. CDR3 bases: TGTGCCACCAGTGATCCCGGGACAGGGGGTGGCTACACCTTC. V and J are TRBV24-1 and TRBJ1-2; TRBD1 matches at 11 bases. The CDR3 consists of 14 residues. Germline V gene sequence: CDR1 KGHDR, CDR2 SFDVKD. V shed 3 bases, J shed 7 bases, and the junction held 3 bases outside the gene matches.

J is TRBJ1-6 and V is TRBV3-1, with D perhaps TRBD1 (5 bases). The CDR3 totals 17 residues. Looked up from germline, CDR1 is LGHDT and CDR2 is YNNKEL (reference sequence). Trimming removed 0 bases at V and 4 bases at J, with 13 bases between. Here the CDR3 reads CASSQELGQGYNSPLHF. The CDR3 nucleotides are TGTGCCAGCAGCCAAGAGTTAGGTCAGGGTTATAATTCACCCCTCCACTTT.

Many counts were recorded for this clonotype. The CDR3 coding sequence is TGTGCCAGCTCACTAACGGTCCAGGGCGAGCAGTACTTC. This translates into CASSLTVQGEQYF. The chain joins TRBV27 to TRBJ2-7; possible D gene TRBD1, 5 bases. The V end lost 8 bases, the J end lost 6 bases, and 17 bases lay between the germline ends. The germline gives CDR1 MNHEY, CDR2 SMNVEV (reference sequence). The CDR3 has 13 residues.

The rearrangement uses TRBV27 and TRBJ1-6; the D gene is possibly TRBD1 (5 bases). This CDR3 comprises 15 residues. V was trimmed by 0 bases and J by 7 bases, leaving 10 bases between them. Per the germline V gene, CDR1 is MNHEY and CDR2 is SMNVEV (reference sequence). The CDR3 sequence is CASSLSRGLNSPLHF. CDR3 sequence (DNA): TGTGCCAGCAGTTTATCGCGGGGCCTAAATTCACCCCTCCACTTT.

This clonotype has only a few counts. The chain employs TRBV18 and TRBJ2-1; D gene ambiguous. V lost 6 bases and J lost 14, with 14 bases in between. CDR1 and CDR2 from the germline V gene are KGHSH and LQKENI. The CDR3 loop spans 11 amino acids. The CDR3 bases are TGTGCCAGCTCCCTTCCGGGCCGGAAGTTCTTC. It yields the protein CASSLPGRKFF.

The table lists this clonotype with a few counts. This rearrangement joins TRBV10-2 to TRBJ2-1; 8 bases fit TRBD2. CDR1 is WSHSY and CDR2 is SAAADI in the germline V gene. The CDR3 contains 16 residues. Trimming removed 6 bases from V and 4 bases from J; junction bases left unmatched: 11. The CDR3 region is CASRFGGLALYNEQFF. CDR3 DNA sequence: TGCGCCAGCAGGTTTGGTGGACTAGCTTTGTACAATGAGCAGTTCTTC.

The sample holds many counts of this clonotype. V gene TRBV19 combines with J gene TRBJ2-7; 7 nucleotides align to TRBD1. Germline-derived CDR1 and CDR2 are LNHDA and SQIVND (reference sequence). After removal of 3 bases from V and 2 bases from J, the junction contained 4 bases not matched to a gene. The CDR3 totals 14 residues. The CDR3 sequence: CASSIGTEPYEQYF. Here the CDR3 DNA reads TGTGCCAGTAGTATCGGGACAGAGCCCTACGAGCAGTACTTC.

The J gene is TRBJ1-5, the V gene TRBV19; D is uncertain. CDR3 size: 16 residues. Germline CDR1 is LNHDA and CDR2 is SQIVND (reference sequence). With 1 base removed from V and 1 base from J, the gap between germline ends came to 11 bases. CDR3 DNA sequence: TGTGCCAGTAGTATAGGGGGAGTAGGGAGCAATCAGCCCCAGCATTTT. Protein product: CASSIGGVGSNQPQHF.